These 9 T cell receptor beta chains were sequenced from one sample in a study of cytomegalovirus exposure and HLA in healthy donors. PCR employed 60 Vbeta and 13 Jbeta primers. Profiled with immunoSEQ multiplex PCR; TCRdb holds only in-frame clones, not every one. The table lists 100,000 to 150,000 clones, 65% to 85% of them singletons. Sequencing was done on a sample of PBMCs. These receptors originate from a woman aged 35 to 49 in good health and CMV-seronegative.

Points on this clone: One end of the junction fails to match germline, which may point to a read error. This chain joins TRBV5-6 and TRBJ2-7, with 9 bases lining up with TRBD1. The germline CDR1 and CDR2 sequences are SGHDT and YYEEEE. The length of the CDR3 is 14 residues. CDR3: CASSPGTGFYKQYF. The CDR3 bases are TGTGCCAGCAGCCCCGGGACAGGGTTCTACAAGCAGTACTTC.

This clone occurred a few times. V usage is TRBV19 and J usage is TRBJ1-6; D ambiguous. Germline V gene data show CDR1 as LNHDA and CDR2 as SQIVND (reference sequence). The CDR3 extends over 13 amino acids. The ends were cut back, 6 bases at V and 9 bases at J, with 12 bases in the middle. This CDR3 reads CASSPTHSSPLHF. CDR3 sequence (DNA): TGTGCCAGTAGCCCGACGCACAGTTCACCCCTCCACTTT.

CDR3: CASSPAELSYNEQFF. Here the CDR3 DNA reads TGTGCCAGCTCACCAGCGGAACTCTCCTACAATGAGCAGTTCTTC. This chain connects TRBV18 to TRBJ2-1; no definite D call. Trimming removed 2 bases at V and 0 bases at J, with 8 bases between. This CDR3 comprises 15 residues. Germline V CDR1 and CDR2: KGHSH, LQKENI.

The DNA of the CDR3 is TGTGCCAGCAGCGTAGGGGCAGGGCGCTCCTACAATGAGCAGTTCTTC. Protein sequence: CASSVGAGRSYNEQFF. The chain joins TRBV9 to TRBJ2-1; possible D gene TRBD1, 5 bases. Germline V CDR1 and CDR2: SGDLS, YYNGEE. V lost 0 bases, J lost 0 bases, and 10 bases lay in between. The CDR3 contains 16 residues.

V gene TRBV6-1 combines with J gene TRBJ2-7; TRBD1 agrees at 9 bases. The CDR3 totals 15 residues. Germline V gene data show CDR1 as MNHNS and CDR2 as SASEGT. V was clipped by 4 bases and J by 2 bases; unmatched bases: 6. The CDR3 spells CASSVGQGLAYEQYF. The CDR3 DNA reads as TGTGCCAGCAGTGTGGGACAGGGTTTAGCCTACGAGCAGTACTTC.

The V and J genes are TRBV7-9 and TRBJ2-5; the match to TRBD1 covers 7 bases. The J call may be mistaken, given a closer DNA end match to TRBJ2-7. This CDR3 comprises 14 residues. Germline V CDR1 and CDR2: SEHNR, FQNEAQ (reference sequence). The CDR3 DNA reads TGTGCCAGCACCCCCCCCGACAGGGCCTACGAGCAGTACTTC. Translated: CASTPPDRAYEQYF.

The V call is TRBV27, the J call TRBJ1-3; perhaps TRBD1 as D (5 bases). V was cut by 5 bases and J by 3 bases, with 11 bases left in between. The CDR3 runs to 14 residues. Germline V gives CDR1 MNHEY, CDR2 SMNVEV (reference sequence). CDR3 in amino acids: CASSLQGFGNTIYF. The CDR3 bases are TGTGCCAGCAGTCTCCAGGGTTTTGGAAACACCATATATTTT.

V is TRBV5-5 and J is TRBJ2-2, with 7 positions matching TRBD1. The trim removed 5 bases at V and 2 bases at J, leaving 9 bases unmatched. There are 16 residues in the CDR3. Per germline, CDR1 SGHKS and CDR2 YYEKEE (reference sequence). The CDR3 coding sequence is TGTGCCAGCAGAGGTGGGGCAGGGGGTAACACCGGGGAGCTGTTTTTT. Encoded protein: CASRGGAGGNTGELFF.

The rearrangement links TRBV10-3 to TRBJ2-1; 9 positions agree with TRBD2. Unmatched junction bases numbered 9, after V lost 6 bases and J lost 9 bases. CDR3 length equals 14 residues. Germline V gene lookup returns CDR1 ENHRY and CDR2 SYGVKD. Here the CDR3 DNA reads TGTGCCATCAGCCCGGGGCGGGAGGGCTCTGAGCAGTTCTTC. It encodes CAISPGREGSEQFF.